This passage covers 31 T cell receptor beta chains from one sample sequenced in a study of identical twins. From the 5' RACE reads, TCRdb called clonotypes with MiXCR, one entry per CDR3 protein. This sample has about 790,000 distinct CDR3 sequences, with about 20% found just once. These data were also reused for a study on T cells expressing NK-cell markers.

Sequenced input: PBMCs. The receptors derive from a woman aged 18-35 years in good health.

At least ten counts were recorded for this clonotype. The chain recombines TRBV4-2 with TRBJ2-3; D remains ambiguous. The CDR3 sequence is 13 residues long. Germline assignment: CDR1 LGHNA and CDR2 YNFKEQ. The V gene lost 1 base and the J gene lost 1 base, with 3 bases spanning the gap. The CDR3 bases are TGTGCCAGCAGCCAAGGCCGCACAGATACGCAGTATTTT. This translates into CASSQGRTDTQYF.

The J gene is TRBJ2-1, the V gene TRBV7-9; D may match TRBD1 or TRBD2 (5 bases each). The CDR3 contains 20 residues. V was pared by 6 bases and J by 0 bases, with 27 bases between. Germline CDR1 reads SEHNR; CDR2 reads FQNEAQ (reference sequence). The CDR3 nucleotides are TGTGCCAGCAGACACCAAAAGTTCGGGACCCCTCCGAGCTCCTACAATGAGCAGTTCTTC. This encodes CASRHQKFGTPPSSYNEQFF.

This clonotype has at least ten counts. The gene calls are TRBV12-3 or TRBV12-4 and TRBJ2-3; the D is unclear. Trimming took 3 bases from V and 3 from J, leaving 7 bases between them. The CDR3 contains 13 residues. The CDR3 sequence: CASSFRGTDTQYF. The CDR3, as DNA: TGTGCCAGCAGTTTCCGTGGGACAGATACGCAGTATTTT.

This chain uses TRBV12-3 or TRBV12-4 with TRBJ2-4, with D possibly TRBD2 on 6 matching bases. The V end lost 3 bases, the J end lost 3 bases, and 12 bases lay between the germline ends. CDR3 length equals 15 residues. The CDR3 bases are TGTGCCAGCAGTTTGGAGTTTAGCGGCAAAAACATTCAGTACTTC. Amino acids: CASSLEFSGKNIQYF.

This rearrangement joins TRBV12-3 or TRBV12-4 to TRBJ2-7; 9 bases map to TRBD2. The trim removed 6 bases at V and 1 base at J, leaving 7 bases unmatched. This CDR3 is 15 amino acids long. CDR3 bases: TGTGCCAGCAGCTCCCGGGCGGGGGGGTCCTACGAGCAGTACTTC. This translates into CASSSRAGGSYEQYF.

The chain recombines TRBV10-3 with TRBJ2-3, with D uncertain. The CDR3 covers 14 residues. Trimming shortened V by 6 bases and J by 0 bases, and 10 bases separated the two germline ends. The germline gives CDR1 ENHRY, CDR2 SYGVKD. The CDR3 nucleotides are TGTGCCATCAGCATAGAAGCAAGCACAGATACGCAGTATTTT. It translates to CAISIEASTDTQYF.

This chain connects TRBV6-1 to TRBJ2-3; D perhaps matches TRBD1 (6 bases). Trimming removed 7 bases from V and 5 bases from J, with 13 bases in between. The germline V gene encodes CDR1 MNHNS and CDR2 SASEGT. This CDR3 region has 13 residues. In DNA, the CDR3 is TGTGCCAGCAACACGCACAGGGTAGATACGCAGTATTTT. Translation: CASNTHRVDTQYF.

This rearrangement joins TRBV18 to TRBJ2-7, with D tentatively TRBD1 (5 bases). V gave up 3 bases and J gave up 3 bases, with 9 bases separating them. CDR1 is KGHSH, CDR2 LQKENI, per germline. The CDR3 length is 13 residues. The CDR3: CASSPSTDYEQYF. The CDR3 DNA sequence: TGTGCCAGCTCACCGTCGACAGACTACGAGCAGTACTTC.

V is TRBV20-1 and J is TRBJ2-2; D is perhaps TRBD1 (6 bases). Germline V CDR1 and CDR2: DFQATT, SNEGSKA (reference sequence). The CDR3 is 15 amino acids. The V end was cut by 1 base, the J end by 0 bases, with 9 bases between. CDR3 nucleotides: TGCAGTGCTAGAGCGCGACAGGCGAACACCGGGGAGCTGTTTTTT. Protein product: CSARARQANTGELFF.

The rearrangement links TRBV4-3 to TRBJ1-2, with a possible D match to TRBD1 (6 bases). The ends were cut back, 1 base at V and 4 bases at J, with 10 bases in the middle. Germline V CDR1 and CDR2: LGHNA, YSLEER. The CDR3 has 14 amino acids. DNA for the CDR3: TGCGCCAGCAGCCAAGCGGGGGGCCCCTATGGCTACACCTTC. Translated: CASSQAGGPYGYTF.

The CDR3 protein is CASSPVVSGANVLTF. The CDR3 DNA follows: TGTGCCAGCAGCCCTGTCGTCTCTGGGGCCAACGTCCTGACTTTC. This chain connects TRBV7-2 to TRBJ2-6; unclear D gene. The V gene lost 5 bases and the J gene lost 0 bases, with 8 bases spanning the gap. This CDR3 is built from 15 residues. In germline, CDR1 is SGHTA, CDR2 FQGNSA. Full variable domain (remainder filled in from reference TRBV7-2 and TRBJ2-6): GAGVSQSPSNKVTEKGKDVELRCDPISGHTALYWYRQSLGQGLEFLIYFQGNSAPDKSGLPSDRFSAERTGGSVSTLTIQRTQQEDSAVYLCASSPVVSGANVLTFGAGSRLTVL.

In nucleotides, the CDR3 is TGTGCCAGCAGCGCCCTAGCGGGGGGGCTCACCGGGGAGCTGTTTTTT. Translation gives CASSALAGGLTGELFF. The rearrangement joins TRBV11-3 to TRBJ2-2, with 12 bases that match TRBD2. The germline gives CDR1 SGHNT, CDR2 YENEEA. The CDR3 runs 16 residues. Losses at the gene ends were 5 bases for V and 4 bases for J; bases not matched to a gene: 5.

The CDR3 nucleotides read TGCAGTGCTAGACAGGGAAATGGCTACACCTTC. This gives the protein CSARQGNGYTF. This chain connects TRBV20-1 to TRBJ1-2; TRBD1 might be the D (5 bases). V dropped 2 bases and J dropped 6 bases, with 7 bases sitting between them. This CDR3 contains 11 residues. Germline CDR1 DFQATT, CDR2 SNEGSKA (reference sequence).

The chain's CDR3 is CASSLGAGEPQHF. The CDR3 DNA reads as TGCGCCAGCAGCTTGGGAGCCGGGGAGCCCCAGCATTTT. This chain uses TRBV5-1 with TRBJ1-5; D not resolved. V lost 0 bases, J lost 8 bases, and 9 bases lay in between. Germline CDR1 reads SGHRS; CDR2 reads YFSETQ. The CDR3 spans 13 residues.

The genes are TRBV9 and TRBJ2-3, with TRBD2 matching over 7 bases. This CDR3 is 16 amino acids long. The ends lost 4 bases at V and 4 bases at J; junction bases unmatched: 12. Germline lookup yields CDR1 SGDLS and CDR2 YYNGEE. In DNA, the CDR3 is TGTGCCAGCAGCCCGACGGGAGGCGGGATTGCAGATACGCAGTATTTT. Its translation is CASSPTGGGIADTQYF. The variable domain in full, completed from reference TRBV9 and TRBJ2-3, reads DSGVTQTPKHLITATGQRVTLRCSPRSGDLSVYWYQQSLDQGLQFLIQYYNGEERAKGNILERFSAQQFPDLHSELNLSSLELGDSALYFCASSPTGGGIADTQYFGPGTRLTVL.

This clonotype was detected only a few times. The gene calls are TRBV30 and TRBJ2-1; 13 bases align to TRBD2. Trimming at V came to 5 bases and at J to 4 bases, leaving 8 bases not matched to a gene. The germline V gene has CDR1 GTSNPN and CDR2 SVGIG (reference sequence). The CDR3 runs 16 residues. The CDR3 here is CAWVTTSGRTYNEQFF. For the CDR3, the DNA is TGTGCCTGGGTTACGACTAGCGGGAGGACATACAATGAGCAGTTCTTC.

In this sample, this clonotype turned up a few times. In DNA, the CDR3 is TGCAGCGTTGAAACGGGAGCCAAAAACATTCAGTACTTC. Its protein is CSVETGAKNIQYF. This chain links TRBV29-1 with TRBJ2-4; D gene unclear. Germline V gene sequence: CDR1 SQVTM, CDR2 ANQGSEA. Trimming took off 2 bases at V and 0 bases at J, with 5 bases between the two ends. There are 13 residues in the CDR3.

This clonotype was seen a few times. V is TRBV5-1 and J is TRBJ2-4; 11 bases are a match to TRBD1. CDR1 is SGHRS, CDR2 YFSETQ, per germline. The CDR3 loop spans 13 amino acids. V lost 4 bases, J lost 7 bases, and 1 base stayed unmatched. The CDR3 sequence is CASSRDRGNIQYF. The DNA for the CDR3 is TGCGCCAGCAGCAGGGACAGGGGGAACATTCAGTACTTC. Complete variable domain (other parts from reference TRBV5-1 and TRBJ2-4): KAGVTQTPRYLIKTRGQQVTLSCSPISGHRSVSWYQQTPGQGLQFLFEYFSETQRNKGNFPGRFSGRQFSNSRSEMNVSTLELGDSALYLCASSRDRGNIQYFGAGTRLSVL.

V gene TRBV19 combines with J gene TRBJ1-3; D remains ambiguous. Deletions cut 9 bases from V and 2 bases from J, with 14 bases between. The length of the CDR3 is 14 residues. CDR1 and CDR2 (germline): LNHDA, SQIVND (reference sequence). DNA for the CDR3: TGTGCCAGCACCCGAGGTTGGACTGGAAACACCATATATTTT. Protein product: CASTRGWTGNTIYF. The variable domain in full, with the rest retrieved from reference TRBV19 and TRBJ1-3, is DGGITQSPKYLFRKEGQNVTLSCEQNLNHDAMYWYRQDPGQGLRLIYYSQIVNDFQKGDIAEGYSVSREKKESFPLTVTSAQKNPTAFYLCASTRGWTGNTIYFGEGSWLTVV.

There are a few counts of this clonotype. The chain is built from TRBV29-1 and TRBJ2-1; unclear D gene. From germline, CDR1 is SQVTM and CDR2 ANQGSEA. The CDR3 length is 17 residues. V was cut by 1 base and J by 0 bases, with 16 bases left in between. The CDR3: CSVEGYRRSSSYNEQFF. The CDR3 nucleotides read TGCAGCGTTGAAGGATATCGGAGATCTAGCTCCTACAATGAGCAGTTCTTC.

This sequence joins TRBV20-1 and TRBJ2-7; D remains ambiguous. V lost 0 bases and J 3 bases, leaving 12 bases between the germline ends. Germline V gives CDR1 DFQATT, CDR2 SNEGSKA (reference sequence). The CDR3 has 14 residues. CDR3 loop: CSARDLRRDYEQYF. DNA for the CDR3: TGCAGTGCTAGAGATCTTCGAAGAGACTACGAGCAGTACTTC.

The V call is TRBV5-1, the J call TRBJ2-7, with TRBD2 matching 11 bases. The germline gives CDR1 SGHRS, CDR2 YFSETQ. The V and J ends lost 4 bases and 5 bases, in that order; junction bases with no gene match: 8. The CDR3 is 15 amino acids. As DNA, the CDR3 is TGCGCCAGCAGCCCAGGGACTAGCGGAAACCACGAGCAGTACTTC. Protein: CASSPGTSGNHEQYF.

This chain uses TRBV20-1 with TRBJ1-4, with a tentative D call TRBD1 (6 bases). Germline V gene data show CDR1 as DFQATT and CDR2 as SNEGSKA (reference sequence). The CDR3 loop spans 15 amino acids. Trimming shortened V by 6 bases and J by 4 bases, and 18 bases separated the two germline ends. The CDR3 DNA sequence: TGCAGTGCGGGGACACCGGGGGAGCTTAATGAAAAACTGTTTTTT. This encodes CSAGTPGELNEKLFF.

The gene calls are TRBV5-1 and TRBJ1-1, with 9 bases fitting TRBD1. Germline CDR1 reads SGHRS; CDR2 reads YFSETQ. There are 15 residues in the CDR3. With 4 bases clipped from V and 5 bases from J, the junction kept 9 bases outside the gene matches. The CDR3 sequence: CASSISQGAETEAFF. The CDR3 region has the DNA TGCGCCAGCAGCATATCACAGGGGGCCGAGACTGAAGCTTTCTTT.

This clonotype was detected a few times. CDR3 DNA sequence: TGCGCCAGCAGTTTTGACAGGGTAGGAGAGAGAGAGCAGTACTTC. Protein product: CASSFDRVGEREQYF. The chain recombines TRBV5-1 with TRBJ2-7, with 7 bases that match TRBD1. This CDR3 has 15 amino acids. CDR1 SGHRS and CDR2 YFSETQ come from the germline V gene. V lost 5 bases and J lost 7; bases outside the gene matches: 15.

The V gene is TRBV5-1, the J gene TRBJ2-1; D not certain. Germline CDR1 is SGHRS and CDR2 is YFSETQ. V was pared by 0 bases and J by 2 bases, with 9 bases between. This CDR3 comprises 15 residues. The CDR3 loop reads CASSLVSATYNEQFF. As DNA, the CDR3 is TGCGCCAGCAGCTTGGTCTCGGCAACCTACAATGAGCAGTTCTTC.

This clonotype showed up many times. One end of the junction is discordant with germline, which a read error may explain. V and J are TRBV5-1 and TRBJ2-5; D unclear. This CDR3 is built from 12 residues. CDR1 and CDR2 (germline): SGHRS, YFSETQ. The CDR3 sequence: CASSLTEETQYF. In nucleotides, the CDR3 is TGTGCCAGCAGTTTAACTGAAGAGACCCAGTACTTC.

CDR3 in DNA: TGTGCCAGCAGTGACGCCGACTACCTTCCTTACGAGCAGTACTTC. It codes for CASSDADYLPYEQYF. The gene calls are TRBV25-1 and TRBJ2-7; D is possibly TRBD2 (5 bases). CDR1 MGHDK and CDR2 SYGVNS come from the germline V gene. Trimming left V 3 bases short and J 4 bases short, with 16 bases between. The CDR3 has 15 residues.

This chain joins TRBV7-7 and TRBJ2-5, with 11 bases aligning to TRBD2. The CDR3 length is 16 residues. CDR1 and CDR2 (germline): SSHAT, FNYEAQ (reference sequence). V shed 4 bases, J shed 4 bases, and the junction held 8 bases outside the gene matches. CDR3 nucleotide sequence: TGTGCCAGCAGCTCCCAGACTAGCGGGATTGGAGAGACCCAGTACTTC. Amino acids: CASSSQTSGIGETQYF.

This clonotype showed up just a few times. The rearrangement uses TRBV10-2 and TRBJ2-2; TRBD2 matches 13 bases. Germline CDR1 is WSHSY and CDR2 is SAAADI. CDR3 size: 16 residues. V trimming: 7 bases; J trimming: 7 bases; junction bases outside the gene matches: 9. The CDR3 DNA reads TGCGCCAGCAAACCCGGGACTAGCGGGGCGGACGGGGAGCTGTTTTTT. Translation gives CASKPGTSGADGELFF.

This clonotype was detected a few times. This chain uses TRBV5-1 with TRBJ2-7; D is ambiguous. The CDR3 covers 15 residues. Germline V gene lookup returns CDR1 SGHRS and CDR2 YFSETQ. V was shortened by 0 bases and J by 3 bases, with 13 bases between the two germline ends. The CDR3 spells CASSLAAGSIYEQYF. For the CDR3, the DNA is TGCGCCAGCAGCTTGGCGGCAGGCTCGATCTACGAGCAGTACTTC.